This T cell receptor beta chain was recovered during a study of T cells after yellow fever vaccination. TCRdb recomputed calls from the 5' RACE reads with MiXCR, one row per CDR3 protein. The sample records 200,000 to 300,000 distinct CDR3 sequences, approximately 3.5% being singletons. The V and J ends lost 0 bases and 3 bases respectively, with 9 bases between them. The CDR3 length is 14 residues. CDR1 SGHRS and CDR2 YFSETQ come from the germline V gene. Broader study findings: Abundant clonotypes from the bulk population could contaminate FACS-sorted repertoires.

Many counts were recorded for this clonotype. Its target is unknown. V gene TRBV5-1 combines with J gene TRBJ1-1; D gene uncertain. The clonotype was recovered from a man aged 18 to 35 who received the YFV17D yellow fever vaccine. Sequencing was performed on PBMCs, taken 15 days after the yellow fever booster vaccination. The CDR3 DNA is TGCGCCAGCAGCTTGGATCCCATGGACACTGAAGCTTTCTTT. Translation: CASSLDPMDTEAFF. Variable domain in full (rest from reference TRBV5-1 and TRBJ1-1): KAGVTQTPRYLIKTRGQQVTLSCSPISGHRSVSWYQQTPGQGLQFLFEYFSETQRNKGNFPGRFSGRQFSNSRSEMNVSTLELGDSALYLCASSLDPMDTEAFFGQGTRLTVV.